These 14 T cell receptor beta chains were sequenced from one sample in a study of CD8 T cells in ankylosing spondylitis. Broader study findings: A TCR beta motif of about eight highly homologous variants seemed to mark ankylosing spondylitis blood.

TCRdb used MiXCR to reprocess the 5' RACE reads, holding one entry per CDR3 protein. The sample carries roughly 700,000 distinct CDR3 sequences, around a fifth recorded once. Which antigens these TCRs recognize remains unknown. Source material: blood, either unsorted or a sorted T cell fraction (not recorded which). The receptors were gathered from a male donor with ankylosing spondylitis.

The table lists this clonotype with many counts. The V gene is TRBV5-1, the J gene TRBJ2-1; TRBD2 matches at 8 bases. The CDR3 has 15 residues. V dropped 4 bases and J dropped 7; count of bases not matched to a gene: 10. Germline V gene data show CDR1 as SGHRS and CDR2 as YFSETQ. The CDR3: CASSSSGRGANEQFF. CDR3 coding DNA: TGCGCCAGCAGCAGCAGTGGGCGGGGGGCGAATGAGCAGTTCTTC.

The chain links TRBV11-2 to TRBJ1-6; 8 nucleotides align to TRBD1. Germline assignment: CDR1 SGHAT and CDR2 FQNNGV. Losses at the gene ends were 5 bases for V and 9 bases for J; bases not matched to a gene: 6. The CDR3 length is 14 residues. The CDR3 is CASSLGTGGSPLHF. The CDR3 nucleotides read TGTGCCAGCAGCCTCGGGACAGGAGGTTCACCCCTCCACTTT.

This clonotype was found many times. The genes are TRBV2 and TRBJ2-7; TRBD2 matches 7 bases. V gave up 6 bases and J gave up 7 bases; unmatched junction bases: 6. The CDR3 length is 12 residues. CDR1 and CDR2 (germline): SNHLY, FYNNEI. This CDR3 reads CASRPWEGEQYF. Here the CDR3 DNA reads TGTGCCAGCAGACCTTGGGAGGGTGAGCAGTACTTC.

This clonotype was picked up a small number of times. This chain links TRBV4-1 with TRBJ2-1; possibly TRBD2 for D (5 bases). CDR1 is MGHRA, CDR2 YSYEKL, per germline. The V end was cut by 3 bases, the J end by 6 bases, with 12 bases between. The CDR3 extends over 14 amino acids. The CDR3 DNA sequence: TGCGCCAGCAGCCACTTAGAGGGTCTCAATGAGCAGTTCTTC. Its translation: CASSHLEGLNEQFF.

The V and J genes are TRBV6-1 and TRBJ2-7; D call uncertain. The V end lost 4 bases, the J end lost 2 bases, and 9 bases lay between the germline ends. CDR1 MNHNS and CDR2 SASEGT come from the germline V gene. The CDR3 has 13 residues. The DNA for the CDR3 is TGTGCCAGCAGTGTGCCGAAGACCTACGAGCAGTACTTC. This gives the protein CASSVPKTYEQYF.

The J gene is TRBJ2-3, the V gene TRBV7-9; D is tentatively TRBD1 or TRBD2 (5 bases each). From germline, CDR1 is SEHNR and CDR2 FQNEAQ (reference sequence). CDR3 length equals 13 residues. Trimming took off 4 bases at V and 4 bases at J, with 9 bases between the two ends. The CDR3 reads CASSWGRSDTQYF. CDR3 in DNA: TGTGCCAGCAGCTGGGGACGGTCAGATACGCAGTATTTT. The entire variable domain, with the rest obtained from reference TRBV7-9 and TRBJ2-3, is as follows: DTGVSQNPRHKITKRGQNVTFRCDPISEHNRLYWYRQTLGQGPEFLTYFQNEAQLEKSRLLSDRFSAERPKGSFSTLEIQRTEQGDSAMYLCASSWGRSDTQYFGPGTRLTVL.

This clonotype has only a few counts. The chain joins TRBV5-1 to TRBJ2-3; tentatively, D is TRBD1 (5 bases). The CDR3 length is 16 residues. Germline CDR1 SGHRS, CDR2 YFSETQ. V lost 4 bases and J lost 1, with 16 bases in between. CDR3 in amino acids: CASSLSSRGRTDTQYF. The CDR3 DNA sequence: TGCGCCAGCAGCCTAAGCAGTAGGGGCCGCACAGATACGCAGTATTTT.

This clonotype showed up just a few times. The genes are TRBV5-6 and TRBJ1-5; D remains unclear. Trimming took off 4 bases at V and 1 base at J, with 9 bases between the two ends. Germline-derived CDR1 and CDR2 are SGHDT and YYEEEE. CDR3 length: 14 amino acids. CDR3 sequence reads: CASSVRWSNQPQHF. The CDR3 DNA is TGTGCCAGCAGCGTAAGGTGGAGCAATCAGCCCCAGCATTTT.

At least ten counts were recorded for this clonotype. V usage is TRBV12-3 or TRBV12-4 and J usage is TRBJ2-7; either TRBD1 or TRBD2 may supply D (5 bases each). The CDR3 runs 15 residues. Trimming pared 5 bases from V and 9 bases from J, leaving 23 bases between. The CDR3 DNA reads as TGTGCCAGCAGTCCCCGGGGCGACCCCCCTTTGGGGCAGTACTTC. It codes for CASSPRGDPPLGQYF.

The sample holds a few counts of this clonotype. One junction end disagrees with the germline gene, perhaps due to a read error. The chain recombines TRBV2 with TRBJ2-2, with D possibly matching TRBD1 (6 bases). The CDR3 contains 12 residues. Germline V CDR1 and CDR2: SNHLY, FYNNEI. The CDR3 loop is CARQGRAGVLFF. As DNA, the CDR3 is TGTGCCAGACAGGGCCGAGCCGGGGTGCTGTTTTTT.

V usage is TRBV20-1 and J usage is TRBJ1-6, with D unclear. Germline V gene data show CDR1 as DFQATT and CDR2 as SNEGSKA (reference sequence). The CDR3 has 17 residues. The V and J ends lost 0 bases and 7 bases respectively, with 19 bases between them. The CDR3 DNA sequence: TGCAGTGCTAGAGATTACGGGCGCGAAAATCCAAATTCACCCCTCCACTTT. It specifies CSARDYGRENPNSPLHF.

This clonotype was seen more than once but under ten times. The CDR3: CASSPGPTLGNTEAFF. DNA of the CDR3: TGCGCCAGCAGCCCGGGACCTACCCTAGGGAACACTGAAGCTTTCTTT. The J gene is TRBJ1-1, the V gene TRBV5-1, with a tentative D call TRBD1 (5 bases). From germline, CDR1 is SGHRS and CDR2 YFSETQ. This CDR3 region has 16 residues. The V end lost 4 bases, the J end lost 1 base, and 17 bases lay between the germline ends.

This clonotype was observed a few times. This CDR3 is CASSIYGRAYEQYF. The CDR3 DNA reads as TGTGCCAGTAGTATATACGGCAGGGCCTACGAGCAGTACTTC. The chain combines TRBV19 with TRBJ2-7; weak D call: TRBD1 (5 bases). Germline assignment: CDR1 LNHDA and CDR2 SQIVND (reference sequence). The CDR3 is 14 amino acids. With 2 bases removed from V and 2 bases from J, the gap between germline ends came to 10 bases.

CDR3 nucleotides: TGCAGTGCTAGAGATCTTCGGCAGGACTATGGCTACACCTTC. Translation gives CSARDLRQDYGYTF. The V and J genes are TRBV20-1 and TRBJ1-2; D is ambiguous. CDR1 and CDR2 from the germline V gene are DFQATT and SNEGSKA (reference sequence). The CDR3 loop spans 14 amino acids. The ends were cut back, 0 bases at V and 3 bases at J, with 11 bases in the middle.